The TCR beta chain described here comes from a study of CD8+ T cells in alopecia areata. This clone came up a few times. In germline, CDR1 is LNHDA, CDR2 SQIVND (reference sequence). Trimming removed 5 bases from V and 0 bases from J, with 13 bases in between. This CDR3 comprises 15 residues. Specified treatment: oral pan-JAK inhibitor, 5-10 mg twice daily. Extracted from the samples, RNA was reverse transcribed into cDNA to serve as the sequencing template. The data were produced by immunoSEQ multiplex PCR, yet TCRdb's version contains in-frame clones alone and is incomplete. The profile shows roughly 100,000 clones, roughly 56% of them singletons.

The sequence was collected from a human donor with alopecia areata. The material was CD8+ T cells sorted from blood, obtained at roughly week 55, from a patient treated with tofacitinib. The chain couples TRBV19 to TRBJ1-1; D gene unclear. The CDR3 sequence is CASSEQRPLNTEAFF. In nucleotides, the CDR3 is TGTGCCAGTAGTGAACAGCGACCTTTGAACACTGAAGCTTTCTTT. Full variable domain (missing parts from reference TRBV19 and TRBJ1-1): DGGITQSPKYLFRKEGQNVTLSCEQNLNHDAMYWYRQDPGQGLRLIYYSQIVNDFQKGDIAEGYSVSREKKESFPLTVTSAQKNPTAFYLCASSEQRPLNTEAFFGQGTRLTVV.